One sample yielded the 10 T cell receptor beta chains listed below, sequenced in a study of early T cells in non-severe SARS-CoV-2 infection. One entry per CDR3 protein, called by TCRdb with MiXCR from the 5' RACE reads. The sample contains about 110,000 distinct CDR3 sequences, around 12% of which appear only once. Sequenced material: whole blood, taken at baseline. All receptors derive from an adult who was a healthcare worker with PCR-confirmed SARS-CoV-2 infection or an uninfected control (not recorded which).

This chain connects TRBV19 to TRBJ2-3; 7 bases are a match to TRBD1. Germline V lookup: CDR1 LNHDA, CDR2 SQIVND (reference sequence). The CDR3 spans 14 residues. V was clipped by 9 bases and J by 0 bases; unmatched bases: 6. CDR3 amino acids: CARPRQGSTDTQYF. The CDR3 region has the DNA TGTGCCAGACCCCGACAGGGCAGCACAGATACGCAGTATTTT.

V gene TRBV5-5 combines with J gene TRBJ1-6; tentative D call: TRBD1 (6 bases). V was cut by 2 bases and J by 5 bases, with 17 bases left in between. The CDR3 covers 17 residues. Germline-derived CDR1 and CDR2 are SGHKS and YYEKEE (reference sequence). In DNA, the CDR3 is TGTGCCAGCAGCTTTACTCCGTTACAGGGAAATAATTCACCCCTCCACTTT. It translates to CASSFTPLQGNNSPLHF.

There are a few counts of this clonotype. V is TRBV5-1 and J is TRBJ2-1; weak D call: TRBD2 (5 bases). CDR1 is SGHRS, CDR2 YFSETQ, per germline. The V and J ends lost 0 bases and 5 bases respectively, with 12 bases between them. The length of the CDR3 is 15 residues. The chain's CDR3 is CASSLVRGSHNEQFF. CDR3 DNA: TGCGCCAGCAGCTTGGTTCGGGGATCCCACAATGAGCAGTTCTTC.

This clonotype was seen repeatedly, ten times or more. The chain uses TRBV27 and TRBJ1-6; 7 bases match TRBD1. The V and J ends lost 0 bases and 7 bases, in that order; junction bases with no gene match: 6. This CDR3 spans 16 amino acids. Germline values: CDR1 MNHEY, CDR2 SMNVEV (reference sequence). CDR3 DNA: TGTGCCAGCAGTTTATCGTTTATACAGGGGAATTCACCCCTCCACTTT. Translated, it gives CASSLSFIQGNSPLHF.

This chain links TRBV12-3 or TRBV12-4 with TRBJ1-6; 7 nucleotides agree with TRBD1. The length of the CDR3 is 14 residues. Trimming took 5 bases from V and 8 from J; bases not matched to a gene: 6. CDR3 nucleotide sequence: TGTGCCAGCAGTCCCGAAGGGGGCTATTCACCCCTCCACTTT. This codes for CASSPEGGYSPLHF.

In DNA form, the CDR3 reads TGTGCCAGCAGCTTAGACAGTGAAAAACTGTTTTTT. It is translated as CASSLDSEKLFF. This chain links TRBV7-9 with TRBJ1-4; D gene uncertain. The germline V gene has CDR1 SEHNR and CDR2 FQNEAQ (reference sequence). Trimming removed 1 base from V and 7 bases from J, with 4 bases in between. This CDR3 region has 12 residues. Full variable domain (rest looked up from reference TRBV7-9 and TRBJ1-4): DTGVSQNPRHKITKRGQNVTFRCDPISEHNRLYWYRQTLGQGPEFLTYFQNEAQLEKSRLLSDRFSAERPKGSFSTLEIQRTEQGDSAMYLCASSLDSEKLFFGSGTQLSVL.

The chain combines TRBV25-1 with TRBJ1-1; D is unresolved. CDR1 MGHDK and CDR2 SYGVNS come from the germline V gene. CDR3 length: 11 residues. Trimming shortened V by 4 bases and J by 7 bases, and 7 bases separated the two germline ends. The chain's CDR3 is CASSVKFEAFF. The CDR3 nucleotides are TGTGCCAGCAGTGTCAAGTTTGAAGCTTTCTTT.

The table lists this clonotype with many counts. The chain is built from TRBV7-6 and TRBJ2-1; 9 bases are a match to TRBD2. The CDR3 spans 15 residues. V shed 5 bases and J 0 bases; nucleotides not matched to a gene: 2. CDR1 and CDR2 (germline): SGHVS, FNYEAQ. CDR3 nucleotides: TGTGCCAGCAGCCCTAGCGGGACCTCCTACAATGAGCAGTTCTTC. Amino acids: CASSPSGTSYNEQFF.

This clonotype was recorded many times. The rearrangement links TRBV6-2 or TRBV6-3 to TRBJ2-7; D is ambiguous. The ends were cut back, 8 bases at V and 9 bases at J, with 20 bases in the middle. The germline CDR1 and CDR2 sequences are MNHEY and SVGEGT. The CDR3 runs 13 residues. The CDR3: CASGGPPGYRQYF. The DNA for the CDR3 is TGTGCCAGCGGTGGGCCCCCCGGCTACAGGCAGTACTTC.

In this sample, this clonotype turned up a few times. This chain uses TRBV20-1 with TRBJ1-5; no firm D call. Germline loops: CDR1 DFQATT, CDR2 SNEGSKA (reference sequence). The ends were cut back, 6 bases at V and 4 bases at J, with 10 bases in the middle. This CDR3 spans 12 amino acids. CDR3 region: CSASRGNQPQHF. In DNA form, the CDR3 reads TGCAGTGCGAGTCGCGGGAATCAGCCCCAGCATTTT.